The 27 T cell receptor beta chains reported below all come from one sample, sequenced in a study of T cells after posttransplantation cyclophosphamide. Cyclophosphamide on days +3 and +4 followed busulfan-fludarabine conditioning and a marrow graft. Profiled with immunoSEQ multiplex PCR; TCRdb holds only in-frame clones, not every one. The sample contains more than 4,500 clones, 70% to 85% of which appear only once. Sequenced material: CD4+ T cells sorted from blood, taken approximately 380 days after allogeneic stem cell transplant with posttransplant cyclophosphamide. The receptor source for this set is a male patient between 45 and 59 years old who received an allogeneic stem cell transplant from a related donor and was CMV-positive. The graft donor may account for some of the T cells.

The chain employs TRBV28 and TRBJ1-1; D possibly corresponds to TRBD1 (6 bases). Germline V lookup: CDR1 MDHEN, CDR2 SYDVKM. Trimming shortened V by 4 bases and J by 6 bases, and 15 bases separated the two germline ends. The CDR3 sequence is 14 residues long. The CDR3 DNA reads as TGTGCCAGCAGTTCCCCAGGGGAATCGGCTGAAGCTTTCTTT. It specifies CASSSPGESAEAFF.

The chain combines TRBV27 with TRBJ1-1; TRBD1 might be the D (6 bases). The V and J ends lost 1 base and 0 bases respectively, with 9 bases between them. Looked up from germline, CDR1 is MNHEY and CDR2 is SMNVEV (reference sequence). CDR3 size: 15 residues. CDR3 region: CASSLLAGVNTEAFF. The CDR3 DNA reads TGTGCCAGCAGTTTATTAGCAGGGGTGAACACTGAAGCTTTCTTT.

The rearrangement joins TRBV5-6 to TRBJ1-4; D may be TRBD1 (6 bases). Germline lookup yields CDR1 SGHDT and CDR2 YYEEEE. The CDR3 contains 16 residues. V shed 0 bases and J shed 7 bases, with 16 bases lying between them. CDR3: CASSLVGGGRREKLFF. The CDR3 nucleotides read TGTGCCAGCAGCTTGGTTGGGGGGGGGCGGCGTGAAAAACTGTTTTTT.

The J gene is TRBJ1-5, the V gene TRBV5-1; 7 bases fit TRBD1. The trim removed 2 bases at V and 7 bases at J, leaving 9 bases unmatched. The CDR3 extends over 15 amino acids. Per the germline V gene, CDR1 is SGHRS and CDR2 is YFSETQ. The CDR3 DNA follows: TGCGCCAGCAGCTTAACAGGGGCCGTTGGGCAGCCCCAGCATTTT. Amino acids: CASSLTGAVGQPQHF.

The genes are TRBV19 and TRBJ1-2; D perhaps matches TRBD1 (6 bases). The germline CDR1 and CDR2 sequences are LNHDA and SQIVND (reference sequence). This CDR3 is built from 13 residues. V lost 5 bases, J lost 8 bases, and 15 bases lay in between. The DNA of the CDR3 is TGTGCCAGTAGTTCACAGGACAGCTTCGGCTACACCTTC. As protein: CASSSQDSFGYTF. The full variable domain, with the rest looked up from reference TRBV19 and TRBJ1-2, is DGGITQSPKYLFRKEGQNVTLSCEQNLNHDAMYWYRQDPGQGLRLIYYSQIVNDFQKGDIAEGYSVSREKKESFPLTVTSAQKNPTAFYLCASSSQDSFGYTFGSGTRLTVV.

The chain employs TRBV5-4 and TRBJ2-6, with D possibly being TRBD1 (5 bases). Germline loops: CDR1 SGHNT, CDR2 YYREEE (reference sequence). Trimming cost V 5 bases and J 3 bases, with 15 bases left between them. This CDR3 contains 16 residues. CDR3 protein: CASSRGPSGGANVLTF. CDR3 nucleotide sequence: TGTGCCAGCAGTAGGGGCCCCTCGGGTGGGGCCAACGTCCTGACTTTC.

The J gene is TRBJ2-7, the V gene TRBV6-5; 11 bases fit TRBD2. Germline V gene lookup returns CDR1 MNHEY and CDR2 SVGAGI. This CDR3 comprises 14 residues. With 6 bases clipped from V and 2 bases from J, the junction kept 3 bases outside the gene matches. Here the CDR3 DNA reads TGTGCCAGCAGGGCTAGCGGGAGGACCTACGAGCAGTACTTC. The encoded protein is CASRASGRTYEQYF.

The V call is TRBV12-5, the J call TRBJ1-1; the D gene is possibly TRBD1 (6 bases). V shed 1 base and J shed 9 bases, with 12 bases lying between them. The CDR3 covers 13 residues. The germline V gene encodes CDR1 LGHNT and CDR2 FRNRAP. CDR3 sequence (DNA): TGTGCTAGTGGTTTGGGATTGGACAGCCAAGCTTTCTTT. Encoded protein: CASGLGLDSQAFF.

The chain combines TRBV11-2 with TRBJ2-3, with D maybe TRBD2 (6 bases). Germline V gene sequence: CDR1 SGHAT, CDR2 FQNNGV. Trimming took 6 bases from V and 6 from J, leaving 7 bases between them. This CDR3 has 11 residues. The CDR3 region has the DNA TGTGCCAGCAGGGCGGGGGATACGCAGTATTTT. Protein: CASRAGDTQYF.

The chain employs TRBV4-1 and TRBJ1-1; 7 bases match TRBD1. Germline CDR1 is MGHRA and CDR2 is YSYEKL. The CDR3 sequence is 14 residues long. Trimming at V came to 4 bases and at J to 6 bases, leaving 8 bases not matched to a gene. CDR3 in amino acids: CASSRSQGDAEAFF. DNA for the CDR3: TGCGCCAGCAGCCGATCCCAGGGGGATGCTGAAGCTTTCTTT.

This rearrangement joins TRBV19 to TRBJ1-5, with D possibly TRBD1 on 6 matching bases. CDR3 length equals 13 residues. CDR1 and CDR2 from the germline V gene are LNHDA and SQIVND (reference sequence). The ends were cut back, 5 bases at V and 6 bases at J, with 11 bases in the middle. The CDR3 DNA is TGTGCCAGTAGTGAGGGGGAACGTCAGCCCCAGCATTTT. This codes for CASSEGERQPQHF.

This clone was observed a handful of times. V is TRBV9 and J is TRBJ1-2; a possible D gene is TRBD1 (5 bases). V was clipped by 0 bases and J by 7 bases, with 13 bases between them. The germline CDR1 and CDR2 sequences are SGDLS and YYNGEE. This CDR3 is 14 amino acids long. CDR3 sequence (DNA): TGTGCCAGCAGCGTAGCTGGGGCTGACGTTGGCTACACCTTC. As protein: CASSVAGADVGYTF.

The V and J genes are TRBV19 and TRBJ2-3, with a possible D match to TRBD2 (7 bases). The ends were cut back, 5 bases at V and 3 bases at J, with 15 bases in the middle. CDR3 length: 15 residues. Per germline, CDR1 LNHDA and CDR2 SQIVND (reference sequence). The CDR3: CASSWGGDRTDTQYF. In nucleotides, the CDR3 is TGTGCCAGTAGTTGGGGGGGCGATAGGACAGATACGCAGTATTTT.

This clone showed up just a few times. The V and J genes are TRBV6-5 and TRBJ2-7, with 13 bases fitting TRBD2. The CDR3 length is 15 residues. With 5 bases clipped from V and 7 bases from J, the junction kept 8 bases outside the gene matches. Germline loops: CDR1 MNHEY, CDR2 SVGAGI. CDR3 DNA sequence: TGTGCCAGCAGTCGACTAGCGGGGGGTCTCCGGGAGCAGTACTTC. Encoded protein: CASSRLAGGLREQYF.

This chain joins TRBV27 and TRBJ1-5; tentatively, D is TRBD1 (5 bases). The CDR3 loop spans 14 amino acids. V dropped 4 bases and J dropped 4 bases, with 11 bases sitting between them. The V gene's germline CDR1 is MNHEY and CDR2 SMNVEV (reference sequence). Here the CDR3 DNA reads TGTGCCAGCAGTTCGCGGGGGTTAAATCAGCCCCAGCATTTT. Its protein is CASSSRGLNQPQHF.

This clone has only a few counts. The chain is built from TRBV28 and TRBJ2-5, with TRBD1 matching 7 bases. The CDR3 is made up of 15 amino acids. Germline loops: CDR1 MDHEN, CDR2 SYDVKM. Trimming took 2 bases from V and 1 from J; bases not matched to a gene: 4. CDR3 sequence (DNA): TGTGCCAGCAGTTTACCACAGGGGCCCCAAGAGACCCAGTACTTC. It encodes CASSLPQGPQETQYF.

The table lists this clone with a count of one. The chain recombines TRBV7-9 with TRBJ2-1; 7 positions match TRBD2. The V segment lost 3 bases and the J segment 6 bases; nucleotides outside the gene matches: 8. The CDR3 runs to 15 residues. Germline V CDR1 and CDR2: SEHNR, FQNEAQ (reference sequence). The CDR3 coding sequence is TGTGCCAGCAGCTTCTCGGCAGGGAGGGCCAATGAGCAGTTCTTC. It yields the protein CASSFSAGRANEQFF.

The rearrangement links TRBV19 to TRBJ1-2; no clear D gene. Germline loops: CDR1 LNHDA, CDR2 SQIVND (reference sequence). The CDR3 consists of 11 residues. V dropped 6 bases and J dropped 5 bases, with 7 bases sitting between them. The CDR3 region is CASSSGYGYTF. The CDR3 bases are TGTGCCAGTAGCTCGGGGTATGGCTACACCTTC.

V usage is TRBV18 and J usage is TRBJ2-7, with 9 bases that match TRBD1. The CDR3 contains 15 residues. Germline CDR1 is KGHSH and CDR2 is LQKENI. V was pared by 3 bases and J by 2 bases, with 5 bases of the junction left unmatched. CDR3 in DNA: TGTGCCAGCTCACCCTGGGACAGGGTAACCTACGAGCAGTACTTC. It yields the protein CASSPWDRVTYEQYF.

This chain joins TRBV9 and TRBJ2-6, with 9 bases identical to TRBD1. In germline, CDR1 is SGDLS, CDR2 YYNGEE. This CDR3 spans 18 amino acids. V was clipped by 0 bases and J by 1 base; unmatched bases: 5. The CDR3 reads CASSVGETGGSGANVLTF. The CDR3 DNA reads as TGTGCCAGCAGCGTAGGCGAGACAGGGGGGTCTGGGGCCAACGTCCTGACTTTC.

The chain links TRBV5-6 to TRBJ1-3, with D possibly TRBD1 on 6 matching bases. The V end was cut by 3 bases, the J end by 4 bases, with 17 bases between. The CDR3 has 16 amino acids. Germline values: CDR1 SGHDT, CDR2 YYEEEE. CDR3 loop: CASSWGQRGKGNTIYF. The CDR3 nucleotides are TGTGCCAGCAGCTGGGGACAACGGGGAAAGGGAAACACCATATATTTT. Complete variable domain (other parts from reference TRBV5-6 and TRBJ1-3): DAGVTQSPTHLIKTRGQQVTLRCSPKSGHDTVSWYQQALGQGPQFIFQYYEEEERQRGNFPDRFSGHQFPNYSSELNVNALLLGDSALYLCASSWGQRGKGNTIYFGEGSWLTVV.

The chain uses TRBV9 and TRBJ1-2; TRBD1 is a possible D gene (5 bases). Germline V CDR1 and CDR2: SGDLS, YYNGEE. V was trimmed by 3 bases and J by 8 bases, leaving 17 bases between them. This CDR3 spans 14 amino acids. CDR3 sequence (DNA): TGTGCCAGCAGCGGGGGCGACGCCTTTCGGGGCTACACCTTC. Translated: CASSGGDAFRGYTF. The full variable domain, rest sourced from reference TRBV9 and TRBJ1-2, is DSGVTQTPKHLITATGQRVTLRCSPRSGDLSVYWYQQSLDQGLQFLIQYYNGEERAKGNILERFSAQQFPDLHSELNLSSLELGDSALYFCASSGGDAFRGYTFGSGTRLTVV.

The chain carries TRBV2 and TRBJ1-3; 9 bases are shared with TRBD1. Germline V gene sequence: CDR1 SNHLY, CDR2 FYNNEI. V lost 7 bases, J lost 3 bases, and 4 bases stayed unmatched. The CDR3 runs to 14 residues. CDR3 loop: CASTGTGSGNTIYF. DNA for the CDR3: TGTGCCAGCACCGGGACAGGGAGTGGAAACACCATATATTTT.

The chain employs TRBV6-4 and TRBJ2-6; D unclear. The V end was cut by 4 bases, the J end by 0 bases, with 13 bases between. The V gene's germline CDR1 is MRHNA and CDR2 SNTAGT. CDR3 length equals 17 residues. CDR3 loop: CASSAEYFSSGANVLTF. CDR3 bases: TGTGCCAGCAGTGCGGAGTACTTTAGCTCTGGGGCCAACGTCCTGACTTTC.

The CDR3 here is CASSQEFVRETQYF. The DNA for the CDR3 is TGCGCCAGCAGCCAAGAGTTCGTTAGAGAGACCCAGTACTTC. V usage is TRBV4-3 and J usage is TRBJ2-5; no clear D. CDR3 length equals 14 residues. Germline CDR1 LGHNA, CDR2 YSLEER. With 0 bases removed from V and 4 bases from J, the gap between germline ends came to 9 bases.

This chain connects TRBV18 to TRBJ1-3; D not certain. Germline V CDR1 and CDR2: KGHSH, LQKENI. The CDR3 length is 15 residues. V was cut by 0 bases and J by 0 bases, with 6 bases left in between. This CDR3 reads CASSPPSLSGNTIYF. CDR3 sequence (DNA): TGTGCCAGCTCACCACCGTCCCTCTCTGGAAACACCATATATTTT.

This clone came up a few times. This chain links TRBV29-1 with TRBJ1-1, with D maybe TRBD1 (6 bases). V shed 7 bases and J shed 4 bases, with 16 bases lying between them. Germline assignment: CDR1 SQVTM and CDR2 ANQGSEA. The CDR3 loop spans 13 amino acids. This CDR3 reads CSGIRQASTEAFF. Written as DNA, the CDR3 is TGCAGCGGGATCAGACAGGCGAGCACTGAAGCTTTCTTT.